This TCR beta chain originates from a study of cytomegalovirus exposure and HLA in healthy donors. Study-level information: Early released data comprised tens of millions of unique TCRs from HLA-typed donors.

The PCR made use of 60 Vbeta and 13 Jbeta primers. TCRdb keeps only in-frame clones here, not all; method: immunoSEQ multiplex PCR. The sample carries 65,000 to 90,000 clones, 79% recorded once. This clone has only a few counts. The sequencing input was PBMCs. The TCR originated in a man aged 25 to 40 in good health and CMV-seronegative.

In DNA form, the CDR3 reads TGTGCCAGCAGTTACTCGCCCCTGAGTGAGCAGTTCTTC. Translating gives CASSYSPLSEQFF. The genes are TRBV6-5 and TRBJ2-1; no clear D gene. Per the germline V gene, CDR1 is MNHEY and CDR2 is SVGAGI. The CDR3 has 13 residues. V lost 0 bases to trimming and J lost 9 bases, with 9 bases between them.